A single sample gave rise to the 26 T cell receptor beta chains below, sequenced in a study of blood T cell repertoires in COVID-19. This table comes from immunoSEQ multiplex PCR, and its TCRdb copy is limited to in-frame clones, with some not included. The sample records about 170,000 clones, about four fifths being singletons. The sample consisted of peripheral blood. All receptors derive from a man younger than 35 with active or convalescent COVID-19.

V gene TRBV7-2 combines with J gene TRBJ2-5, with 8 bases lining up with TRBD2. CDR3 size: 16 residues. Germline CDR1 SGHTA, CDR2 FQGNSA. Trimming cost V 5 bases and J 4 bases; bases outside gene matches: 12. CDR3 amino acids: CASSLAGGAFVETQYF. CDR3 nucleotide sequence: TGTGCCAGCAGCCTCGCCGGGGGGGCCTTTGTAGAGACCCAGTACTTC.

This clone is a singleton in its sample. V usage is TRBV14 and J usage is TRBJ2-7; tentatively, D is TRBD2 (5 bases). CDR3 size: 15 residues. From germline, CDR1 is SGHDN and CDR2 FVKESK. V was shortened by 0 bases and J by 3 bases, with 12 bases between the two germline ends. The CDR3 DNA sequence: TGTGCCAGCAGCCAAGACCTGGGGAGAATCTACGAGCAGTACTTC. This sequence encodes CASSQDLGRIYEQYF.

CDR3 amino acids: CASSLVGLSDYGAEQYF. The CDR3 coding sequence is TGTGCCAGCAGCTTAGTGGGCTTGAGCGACTACGGCGCCGAGCAGTACTTC. V is TRBV7-9 and J is TRBJ2-7, with D maybe TRBD2 (5 bases). Per the germline V gene, CDR1 is SEHNR and CDR2 is FQNEAQ (reference sequence). There are 17 residues in the CDR3. Trimming removed 1 base from V and 6 bases from J, with 22 bases in between.

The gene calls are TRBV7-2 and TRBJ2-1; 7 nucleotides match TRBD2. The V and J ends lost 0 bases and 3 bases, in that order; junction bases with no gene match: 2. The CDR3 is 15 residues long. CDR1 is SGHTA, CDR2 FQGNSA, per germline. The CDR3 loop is CASSLAGGDYNEQFF. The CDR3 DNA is TGTGCCAGCAGCTTAGCGGGAGGGGACTACAATGAGCAGTTCTTC. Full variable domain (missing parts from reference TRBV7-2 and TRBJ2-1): GAGVSQSPSNKVTEKGKDVELRCDPISGHTALYWYRQSLGQGLEFLIYFQGNSAPDKSGLPSDRFSAERTGGSVSTLTIQRTQQEDSAVYLCASSLAGGDYNEQFFGPGTRLTVL.

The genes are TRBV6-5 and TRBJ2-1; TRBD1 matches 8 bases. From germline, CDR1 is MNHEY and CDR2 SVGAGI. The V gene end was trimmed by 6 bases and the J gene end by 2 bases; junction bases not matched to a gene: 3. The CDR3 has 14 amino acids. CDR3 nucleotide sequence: TGTGCCAGCAGCGGACAGGGACCCTACAATGAGCAGTTCTTC. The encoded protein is CASSGQGPYNEQFF.

The CDR3 loop reads CASNPSVSYEQYF. CDR3 nucleotides: TGTGCCAGCAACCCTAGCGTCTCCTACGAGCAGTACTTC. This chain uses TRBV28 with TRBJ2-7, with D possibly TRBD2 on 6 matching bases. This CDR3 is 13 amino acids long. The germline CDR1 and CDR2 sequences are MDHEN and SYDVKM. The V gene lost 7 bases and the J gene lost 0 bases, with 10 bases spanning the gap.

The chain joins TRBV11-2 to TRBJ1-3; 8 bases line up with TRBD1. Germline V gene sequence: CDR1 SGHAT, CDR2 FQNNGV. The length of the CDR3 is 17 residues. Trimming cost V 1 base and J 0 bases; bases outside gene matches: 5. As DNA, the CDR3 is TGTGCCAGCAGCTTAGCCAACAGGGGGATCTCTGGAAACACCATATATTTT. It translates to CASSLANRGISGNTIYF.

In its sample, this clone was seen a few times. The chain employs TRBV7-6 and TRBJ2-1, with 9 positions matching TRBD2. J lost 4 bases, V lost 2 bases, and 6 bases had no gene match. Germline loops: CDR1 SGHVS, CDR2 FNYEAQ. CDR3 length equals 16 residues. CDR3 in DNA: TGTGCCAGCAGCTTATCCTTGACTAGCGGTTACAATGAGCAGTTCTTC. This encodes CASSLSLTSGYNEQFF.

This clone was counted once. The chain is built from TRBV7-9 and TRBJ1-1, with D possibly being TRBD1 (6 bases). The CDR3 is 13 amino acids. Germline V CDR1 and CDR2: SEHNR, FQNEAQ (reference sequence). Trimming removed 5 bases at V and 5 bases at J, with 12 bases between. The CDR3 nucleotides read TGTGCCAGCAGCATGACAGGTTGGACTGAAGCTTTCTTT. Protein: CASSMTGWTEAFF.

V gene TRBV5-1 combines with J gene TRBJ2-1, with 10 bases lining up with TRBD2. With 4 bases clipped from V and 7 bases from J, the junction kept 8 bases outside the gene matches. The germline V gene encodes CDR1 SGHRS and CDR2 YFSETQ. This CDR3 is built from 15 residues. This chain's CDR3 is CASSELAGAMNEQFF. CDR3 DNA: TGCGCCAGCAGCGAGCTAGCGGGAGCCATGAATGAGCAGTTCTTC.

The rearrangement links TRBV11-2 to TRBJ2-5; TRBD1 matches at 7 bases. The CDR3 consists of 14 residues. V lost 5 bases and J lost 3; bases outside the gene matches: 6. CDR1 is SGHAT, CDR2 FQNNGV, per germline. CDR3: CASSQTGLEETQYF. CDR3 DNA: TGTGCCAGCAGCCAGACAGGGCTGGAAGAGACCCAGTACTTC.

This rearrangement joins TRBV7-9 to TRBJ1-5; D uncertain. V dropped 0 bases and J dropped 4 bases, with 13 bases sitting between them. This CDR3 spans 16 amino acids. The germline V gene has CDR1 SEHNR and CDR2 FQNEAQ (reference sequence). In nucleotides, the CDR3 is TGTGCCAGCAGCTTAGCGTCCCCCACCAGAAATCAGCCCCAGCATTTT. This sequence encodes CASSLASPTRNQPQHF.

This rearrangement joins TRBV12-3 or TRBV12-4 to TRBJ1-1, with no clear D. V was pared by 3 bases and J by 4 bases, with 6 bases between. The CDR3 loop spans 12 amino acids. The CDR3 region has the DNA TGTGCCAGCAGTTTTGGCGGCACTGAAGCTTTCTTT. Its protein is CASSFGGTEAFF.

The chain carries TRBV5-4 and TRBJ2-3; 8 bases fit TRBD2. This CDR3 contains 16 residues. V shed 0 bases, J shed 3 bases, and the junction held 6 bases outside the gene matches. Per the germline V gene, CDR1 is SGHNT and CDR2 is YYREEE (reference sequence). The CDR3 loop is CASSLGPGGPTDTQYF. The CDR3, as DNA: TGTGCCAGCAGCTTGGGTCCGGGAGGGCCGACAGATACGCAGTATTTT.

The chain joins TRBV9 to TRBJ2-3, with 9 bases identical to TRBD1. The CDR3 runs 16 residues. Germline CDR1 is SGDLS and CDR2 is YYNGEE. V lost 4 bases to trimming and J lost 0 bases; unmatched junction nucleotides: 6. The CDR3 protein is CASSPGTGTSTDTQYF. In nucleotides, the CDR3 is TGTGCCAGCAGCCCCGGGACAGGGACTAGCACAGATACGCAGTATTTT.

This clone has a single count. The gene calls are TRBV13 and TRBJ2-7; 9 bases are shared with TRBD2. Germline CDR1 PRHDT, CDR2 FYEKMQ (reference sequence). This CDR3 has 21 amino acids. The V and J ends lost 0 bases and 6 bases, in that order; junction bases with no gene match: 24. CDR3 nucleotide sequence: TGTGCCAGCAGCTTAGGCCACGGTCGTCGCGGGCTAGCGGGGACCACGGGCGAGCAGTACTTC. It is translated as CASSLGHGRRGLAGTTGEQYF.

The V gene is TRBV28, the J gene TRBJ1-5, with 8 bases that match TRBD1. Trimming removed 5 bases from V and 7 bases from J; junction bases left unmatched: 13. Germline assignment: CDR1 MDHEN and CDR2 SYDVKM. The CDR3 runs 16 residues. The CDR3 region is CASSGRGPVGGQPQHF. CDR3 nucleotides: TGTGCCAGCAGTGGCAGGGGGCCCGTTGGGGGACAGCCCCAGCATTTT.

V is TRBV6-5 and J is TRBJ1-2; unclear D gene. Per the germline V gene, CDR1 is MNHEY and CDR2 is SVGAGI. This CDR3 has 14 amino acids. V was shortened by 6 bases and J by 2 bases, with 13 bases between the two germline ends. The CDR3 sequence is CASSLRDYNYGYTF. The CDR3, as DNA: TGTGCCAGCAGCCTCCGGGATTACAACTATGGCTACACCTTC.

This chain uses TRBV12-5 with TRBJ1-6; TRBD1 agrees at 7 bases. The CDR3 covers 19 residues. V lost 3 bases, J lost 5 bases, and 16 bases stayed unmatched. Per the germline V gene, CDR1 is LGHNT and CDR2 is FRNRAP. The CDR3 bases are TGTGCTAGTGGTTTTCAAGTGAGTAGCCGGGACAGCGATAATTCACCCCTCCACTTT. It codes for CASGFQVSSRDSDNSPLHF.

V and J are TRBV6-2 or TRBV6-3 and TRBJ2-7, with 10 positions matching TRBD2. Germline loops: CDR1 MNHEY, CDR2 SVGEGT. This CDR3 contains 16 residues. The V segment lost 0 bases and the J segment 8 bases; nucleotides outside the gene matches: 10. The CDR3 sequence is CASSYSPSGSRWKQYF. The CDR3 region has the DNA TGTGCCAGCAGTTACTCACCTAGCGGGAGTAGGTGGAAGCAGTACTTC.

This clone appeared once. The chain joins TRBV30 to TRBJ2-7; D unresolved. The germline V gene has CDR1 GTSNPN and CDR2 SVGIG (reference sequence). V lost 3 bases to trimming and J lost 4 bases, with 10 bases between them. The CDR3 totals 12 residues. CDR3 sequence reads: CAWSRVVYEQYF. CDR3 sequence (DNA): TGTGCCTGGAGCCGGGTCGTTTACGAGCAGTACTTC.

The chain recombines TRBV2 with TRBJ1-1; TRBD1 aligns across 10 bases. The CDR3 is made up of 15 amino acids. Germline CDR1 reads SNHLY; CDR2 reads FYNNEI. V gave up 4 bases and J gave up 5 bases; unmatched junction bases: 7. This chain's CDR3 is CASSGDRGPRTEAFF. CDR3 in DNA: TGTGCCAGCAGTGGGGACAGGGGCCCAAGAACTGAAGCTTTCTTT.

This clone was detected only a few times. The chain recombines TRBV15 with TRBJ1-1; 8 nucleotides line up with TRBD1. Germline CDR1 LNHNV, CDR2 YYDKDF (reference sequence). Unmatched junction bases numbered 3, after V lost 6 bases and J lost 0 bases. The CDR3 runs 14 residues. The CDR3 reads CATRQGALNTEAFF. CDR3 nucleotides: TGTGCCACCAGGCAGGGGGCCCTGAACACTGAAGCTTTCTTT. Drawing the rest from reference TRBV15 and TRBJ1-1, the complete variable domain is DAMVIQNPRYQVTQFGKPVTLSCSQTLNHNVMYWYQQKSSQAPKLLFHYYDKDFNNEADTPDNFQSRRPNTSFCFLDIRSPGLGDTAMYLCATRQGALNTEAFFGQGTRLTVV.

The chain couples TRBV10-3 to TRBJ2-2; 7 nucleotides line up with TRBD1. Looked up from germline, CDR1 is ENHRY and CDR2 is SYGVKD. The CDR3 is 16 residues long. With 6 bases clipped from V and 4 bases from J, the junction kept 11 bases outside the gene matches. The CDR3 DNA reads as TGTGCCATCAGCGAAGGACAGGCGTGGGGCACCGGGGAGCTGTTTTTT. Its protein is CAISEGQAWGTGELFF.

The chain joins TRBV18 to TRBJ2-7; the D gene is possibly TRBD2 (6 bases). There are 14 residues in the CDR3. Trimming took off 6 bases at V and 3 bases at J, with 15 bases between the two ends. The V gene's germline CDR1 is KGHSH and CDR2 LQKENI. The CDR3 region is CASSLRDSNYEQYF. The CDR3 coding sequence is TGTGCCAGCTCTCTCCGGGACTCGAACTACGAGCAGTACTTC.

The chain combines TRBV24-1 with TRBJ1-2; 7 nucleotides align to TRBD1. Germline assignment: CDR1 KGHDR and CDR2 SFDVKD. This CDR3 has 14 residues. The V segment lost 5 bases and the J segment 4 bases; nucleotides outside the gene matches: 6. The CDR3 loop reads CATSARQGAYGYTF. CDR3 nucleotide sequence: TGTGCCACCAGTGCCCGACAGGGAGCCTATGGCTACACCTTC.